This TCR beta chain was obtained from a study of T cells after yellow fever vaccination. Each CDR3 protein gets one entry after TCRdb re-called the 5' RACE reads with MiXCR. The sample shows approximately 130,000 distinct CDR3 sequences, roughly 15% of them seen only once. The CDR3 loop spans 14 amino acids. Per the germline V gene, CDR1 is PRHDT and CDR2 is FYEKMQ (reference sequence). The germline V and J ends were trimmed by 5 bases and 6 bases, with 15 bases remaining between them. Remarks on this clonotype: The antigen is unknown.

The study's findings and limits: The study found a weaker secondary response that peaked faster, day 5 versus 15. Post-booster repertoires again held most primary-vaccination clones (about 95% CD4, over 80% CD8). Researchers cautioned that FACS-sorted repertoires could harbor abundant clonotypes contaminating from the bulk population.

V gene TRBV13 combines with J gene TRBJ2-3; D may correspond to TRBD1 or TRBD2 (5 bases each). The sample in question was CD8+ T cells sorted from PBMCs, obtained 5 days after the yellow fever booster vaccination. This clonotype was obtained from a man aged 18 to 35 who received the YFV17D yellow fever vaccine. Written as DNA, the CDR3 is TGTGCCAGCAGCCCCCCAGGGAGTAGGGATACGCAGTATTTT. Its translation: CASSPPGSRDTQYF.